What follows are 8 T cell receptor beta chains derived from one specimen sequenced in a study of beta chain features in type 1 diabetes. General study findings and limits: Type 1 diabetes patients had moderately but significantly shorter TCRB CDR3s in all four CD4+ subsets.

The study reverse transcribed the entire isolated RNA, so it sequenced expressed TCRB transcripts. Measured with immunoSEQ multiplex PCR; TCRdb has only the in-frame clones, and not every one. The sample lists 310,000 or so clones, about 15% seen once, with 0.015% to 0.017% in the top ten. For these TCRs, the target antigens are not known. The sequencing input was naive CD4+ T cells from blood. The receptors stem from a man between 18 and 35 years old with type 1 diabetes.

This clone was seen a few times. V gene TRBV5-1 combines with J gene TRBJ2-3; 7 bases are a match to TRBD1. J lost 3 bases, V lost 2 bases, and 9 bases had no gene match. Germline values: CDR1 SGHRS, CDR2 YFSETQ. CDR3 size: 16 residues. For the CDR3, the DNA is TGCGCCAGCAGCTTACTACGGGACAGACGAACAGATACGCAGTATTTT. This gives the protein CASSLLRDRRTDTQYF.

The V gene is TRBV9, the J gene TRBJ2-5; tentative D call: TRBD1 (5 bases). The CDR3 totals 16 residues. V lost 4 bases, J lost 1 base, and 17 bases lay in between. CDR1 and CDR2 (germline): SGDLS, YYNGEE. CDR3 in amino acids: CASSPGNSFSQETQYF. CDR3 bases: TGTGCCAGCAGCCCAGGGAACAGTTTCAGCCAAGAGACCCAGTACTTC.

V is TRBV14 and J is TRBJ2-7, with 10 bases fitting TRBD2. V was clipped by 1 base and J by 0 bases; unmatched bases: 0. Germline loops: CDR1 SGHDN, CDR2 FVKESK. The CDR3 loop spans 15 amino acids. The CDR3 loop is CASSQGTSGSYEQYF. The CDR3 DNA follows: TGTGCCAGCAGCCAAGGGACTAGCGGCTCCTACGAGCAGTACTTC.

This clone appeared a few times. V is TRBV4-2 and J is TRBJ2-3; TRBD1 is a possible D gene (6 bases). The CDR3 has 13 amino acids. V was cut by 4 bases and J by 5 bases, with 10 bases left in between. Germline V lookup: CDR1 LGHNA, CDR2 YNFKEQ. Here the CDR3 DNA reads TGTGCCAGCAGCCGCACAGGGCAAGATACGCAGTATTTT. This codes for CASSRTGQDTQYF.

J is TRBJ1-2 and V is TRBV28, with a possible D match to TRBD1 (6 bases). There are 12 residues in the CDR3. CDR1 and CDR2 from the germline V gene are MDHEN and SYDVKM. Trimming cost V 3 bases and J 6 bases, with 8 bases left between them. CDR3 region: CASSFYRDGYTF. The CDR3 DNA reads TGTGCCAGCAGTTTTTACAGGGATGGCTACACCTTC.

This clone came up once. The chain is built from TRBV25-1 and TRBJ1-1; possibly TRBD1 for D (6 bases). The CDR3 sequence is 15 residues long. V lost 1 base and J 7 bases, leaving 16 bases between the germline ends. Germline CDR1 and CDR2: MGHDK and SYGVNS. Here the CDR3 reads CASSEFGGARNEAFF. For the CDR3, the DNA is TGTGCCAGCAGTGAATTCGGGGGGGCAAGGAATGAAGCTTTCTTT.

This clone was detected a few times. The chain is built from TRBV5-4 and TRBJ2-5; TRBD2 matches at 7 bases. V gave up 4 bases and J gave up 2 bases; unmatched junction bases: 5. Germline V lookup: CDR1 SGHNT, CDR2 YYREEE (reference sequence). This CDR3 has 14 residues. Written as DNA, the CDR3 is TGTGCCAGCAGCCCCAGCGGGGCGCAAGAGACCCAGTACTTC. Amino acids: CASSPSGAQETQYF.

This clone was seen a few times. The rearrangement joins TRBV27 to TRBJ1-1, with TRBD1 as a possible D gene (6 bases). CDR3 size: 13 residues. Trimming removed 2 bases from V and 9 bases from J, with 13 bases in between. From germline, CDR1 is MNHEY and CDR2 SMNVEV (reference sequence). Here the CDR3 reads CASSLESRGQAFF. The CDR3 coding sequence is TGTGCCAGCAGTTTAGAAAGCAGGGGCCAAGCTTTCTTT.